This passage covers 9 T cell receptor beta chains from one sample sequenced in a study of vaccination effects on CD4 cells after COVID-19. The antigens for these receptors are not known. Profiled with immunoSEQ multiplex PCR; TCRdb holds only in-frame clones, not every one. The sample lists approximately 61,000 clones; roughly 73% were seen once. Within the ViraFEST assay, antigen-specific CD4+ T cells underwent expansion with viral peptide pools prior to sequencing. The culture ran for 10 days before CD4+ T cells were isolated. Participants were vaccinated with two doses of either the BNT162b2 or mRNA-1273 vaccine. The sequenced sample was CD4+ T cells from PBMCs cultured with HCoV-229E spike peptides, obtained after COVID-19 vaccination. The receptors originated from a human donor who received a COVID-19 vaccine.

The chain joins TRBV7-2 to TRBJ1-2; no clear D gene. This CDR3 comprises 13 residues. CDR1 and CDR2 from the germline V gene are SGHTA and FQGNSA. V lost 0 bases and J 5 bases, leaving 7 bases between the germline ends. CDR3 bases: TGTGCCAGCAGCTTAGCCGGCGGGTATGGCTACACCTTC. Encoded protein: CASSLAGGYGYTF.

In its sample, this clone was seen once. The chain is built from TRBV5-1 and TRBJ2-2, with TRBD1 matching over 8 bases. The CDR3 has 14 residues. The trim removed 3 bases at V and 6 bases at J, leaving 4 bases unmatched. CDR1 and CDR2 from the germline V gene are SGHRS and YFSETQ. The CDR3 loop reads CASSSQGAAGELFF. CDR3 sequence (DNA): TGCGCCAGCAGCTCGCAGGGGGCGGCCGGGGAGCTGTTTTTT.

The gene calls are TRBV5-1 and TRBJ2-1; D remains ambiguous. CDR3 length equals 15 residues. In germline, CDR1 is SGHRS, CDR2 YFSETQ. Trimming shortened V by 1 base and J by 8 bases, and 16 bases separated the two germline ends. CDR3 coding DNA: TGCGCCAGCAGCTTGTCGAGCCGCCCGGGCGATGAGCAGTTCTTC. Protein product: CASSLSSRPGDEQFF.

This clone was seen a few times. The chain combines TRBV6-5 with TRBJ2-3; TRBD1 matches 9 bases. The V segment lost 7 bases and the J segment 3 bases; nucleotides outside the gene matches: 5. This CDR3 comprises 14 residues. Germline CDR1 reads MNHEY; CDR2 reads SVGAGI. In nucleotides, the CDR3 is TGTGCCAGCACTCTACAGGGGGCTACAGATACGCAGTATTTT. This gives the protein CASTLQGATDTQYF.

The rearrangement uses TRBV19 and TRBJ1-1; 7 bases match TRBD1. From germline, CDR1 is LNHDA and CDR2 SQIVND (reference sequence). This CDR3 contains 13 residues. Trimming took 5 bases from V and 5 from J; bases not matched to a gene: 5. DNA for the CDR3: TGTGCCAGTAGTCGCGGACAGGTTACTGAAGCTTTCTTT. It is translated as CASSRGQVTEAFF.

The rearrangement uses TRBV5-1 and TRBJ2-1; D is possibly TRBD2 (7 bases). The CDR3 is 15 amino acids. V was pared by 5 bases and J by 4 bases, with 16 bases between. The germline V gene encodes CDR1 SGHRS and CDR2 YFSETQ. The CDR3 nucleotides read TGCGCCAGCAGTATCGGGGGGCAAGGGTACAATGAGCAGTTCTTC. The encoded protein is CASSIGGQGYNEQFF.

This chain connects TRBV7-8 to TRBJ1-4, with no clear D. Trimming took 5 bases from V and 7 from J, leaving 20 bases between them. Looked up from germline, CDR1 is SGHVS and CDR2 is FQNEAQ. CDR3 length: 16 amino acids. Written as DNA, the CDR3 is TGTGCCAGCAGCCTCCTCGTGGACTATCGCGGTGAAAAACTGTTTTTT. Its translation: CASSLLVDYRGEKLFF.

This rearrangement joins TRBV4-1 to TRBJ1-4; 10 bases match TRBD1. Losses at the gene ends were 4 bases for V and 7 bases for J; bases not matched to a gene: 12. This CDR3 is built from 17 residues. Germline V CDR1 and CDR2: MGHRA, YSYEKL. In DNA, the CDR3 is TGCGCCAGCAGCCGAACATGGACAGGGGGTTGGGGTGAAAAACTGTTTTTT. It specifies CASSRTWTGGWGEKLFF.

This clone was observed once. The V and J genes are TRBV6-5 and TRBJ2-2; the D gene is possibly TRBD1 (6 bases). CDR3 length: 12 residues. The germline CDR1 and CDR2 sequences are MNHEY and SVGAGI. V lost 6 bases, J lost 5 bases, and 7 bases lay in between. The CDR3 region is CASRQGTGELFF. CDR3 bases: TGTGCCAGCAGACAGGGTACCGGGGAGCTGTTTTTT.